The 16 T cell receptor beta chains below all came from one sample that was sequenced in a study of beta chain features in type 1 diabetes (dated by TCRdb to 2016 to 2019). Libraries were built with the immunoSEQ multiplex PCR assay. The entire isolated RNA was reverse transcribed using the High Capacity cDNA Reverse Transcription Kit, and thus expressed TCRB transcripts were sequenced. The immuneACCESS repertoire file appears here via TCRdb, limited to in-frame rearrangements. These files lack a portion of the clones; in checked studies, under half of the deficit traces to unresolved V genes, and the cause of the others is not known. The sample contains a few hundred thousand clones, 14% of them found a single time. Of the sample, approximately 6.7% falls within the top ten clones. Sequencing was performed on central memory CD4+ T cells from blood. Every receptor here comes from a man aged 25 to 40 in good health.

The chain has TRBV7-3 and TRBJ2-5; D unresolved. Germline V CDR1 and CDR2: SGHTA, FQGTGA. The CDR3 is made up of 13 amino acids. The V gene lost 1 base and the J gene lost 6 bases, with 9 bases spanning the gap. CDR3 nucleotide sequence: TGTGCCAGCAGCTTAATGCAGGCCCAGACCCAGTACTTC. It yields the protein CASSLMQAQTQYF.

The chain uses TRBV5-4 and TRBJ2-5; D gene ambiguous. Trimming shortened V by 3 bases and J by 2 bases, and 20 bases separated the two germline ends. Germline assignment: CDR1 SGHNT and CDR2 YYREEE (reference sequence). The CDR3 runs 17 residues. CDR3 bases: TGTGCCAGCAGCTCCAAGAGAGCGATTCTCCTACAAGAGACCCAGTACTTC. Translated: CASSSKRAILLQETQYF.

This clone has a handful of counts. The rearrangement joins TRBV6-1 to TRBJ2-3; TRBD2 matches at 8 bases. Looked up from germline, CDR1 is MNHNS and CDR2 is SASEGT. V shed 5 bases, J shed 0 bases, and the junction held 4 bases outside the gene matches. The CDR3 has 15 amino acids. The DNA of the CDR3 is TGTGCCAGCAGTCCGTCTAGCGGGAGCACAGATACGCAGTATTTT. Translated: CASSPSSGSTDTQYF.

There are a few counts of this clone. The J gene is TRBJ1-1, the V gene TRBV9, with unresolved D. Trimming removed 4 bases from V and 1 base from J, with 14 bases in between. The CDR3 spans 15 residues. Per the germline V gene, CDR1 is SGDLS and CDR2 is YYNGEE. The CDR3 bases are TGTGCCAGCAGCCCCAAGCCCGGATCGAACACTGAAGCTTTCTTT. This encodes CASSPKPGSNTEAFF.

This chain joins TRBV4-2 and TRBJ1-5, with no clear D. Germline CDR1 LGHNA, CDR2 YNFKEQ. This CDR3 contains 13 residues. Trimming shortened V by 9 bases and J by 6 bases, and 15 bases separated the two germline ends. The CDR3 protein is CASGEQSGQPQHF. In nucleotides, the CDR3 is TGTGCCAGTGGGGAGCAAAGTGGTCAGCCCCAGCATTTT.

This clone was counted only a few times. V is TRBV6-5 and J is TRBJ2-2; either TRBD1 or TRBD2 may supply D (5 bases each). The CDR3 runs 13 residues. V was trimmed by 1 base and J by 7 bases, leaving 7 bases between them. Germline CDR1 and CDR2: MNHEY and SVGAGI. The CDR3 spells CASSYFGGGELFF. CDR3 sequence (DNA): TGTGCCAGCAGTTACTTTGGGGGCGGGGAGCTGTTTTTT.

This clone appeared a few times. Sequence at one end of the junction differs from germline and may be a read error. The chain recombines TRBV6-5 with TRBJ1-1; tentative D call: TRBD1 (5 bases). CDR3 length: 14 residues. Germline V lookup: CDR1 MNHEY, CDR2 SVGAGI. For the CDR3, the DNA is TGTGCCAGCAGCTACTGGGGGTTGAACACTGAAGCTTTCTTT. Translating it yields CASSYWGLNTEAFF.

This clone was found a few times. The chain combines TRBV19 with TRBJ2-3; D gene unclear. The CDR3 is 13 amino acids. CDR1 is LNHDA and CDR2 is SQIVND in the germline V gene (reference sequence). Trimming removed 1 base at V and 5 bases at J, with 7 bases between. The CDR3 reads CASSIGKGDTQYF. The CDR3 nucleotides read TGTGCCAGTAGTATAGGCAAGGGAGATACGCAGTATTTT. Based on the CDR3 plus reference TRBV19 and TRBJ2-3, the full variable domain is DGGITQSPKYLFRKEGQNVTLSCEQNLNHDAMYWYRQDPGQGLRLIYYSQIVNDFQKGDIAEGYSVSREKKESFPLTVTSAQKNPTAFYLCASSIGKGDTQYFGPGTRLTVL.

The V gene is TRBV7-8, the J gene TRBJ2-3; D gene ambiguous. Trimming pared 5 bases from V and 0 bases from J, leaving 12 bases between. This CDR3 comprises 15 residues. Germline-derived CDR1 and CDR2 are SGHVS and FQNEAQ. The CDR3 reads CASSGQGRSTDTQYF. In nucleotides, the CDR3 is TGTGCCAGCAGCGGCCAAGGTAGAAGCACAGATACGCAGTATTTT. The variable domain in full, with the rest retrieved from reference TRBV7-8 and TRBJ2-3, is GAGVSQSPRYKVAKRGQDVALRCDPISGHVSLFWYQQALGQGPEFLTYFQNEAQLDKSGLPSDRFFAERPEGSVSTLKIQRTQQEDSAVYLCASSGQGRSTDTQYFGPGTRLTVL.

This clone has just a few counts. This chain connects TRBV7-2 to TRBJ2-3, with 9 bases aligning to TRBD2. The CDR3 is made up of 18 amino acids. V shed 2 bases and J 4 bases; nucleotides not matched to a gene: 13. Germline assignment: CDR1 SGHTA and CDR2 FQGNSA. Written as DNA, the CDR3 is TGTGCCAGCAGCTTAAACCGGGATAGCGGGAGACTTGCAGATACGCAGTATTTT. Translation: CASSLNRDSGRLADTQYF. Full variable domain (missing parts from reference TRBV7-2 and TRBJ2-3): GAGVSQSPSNKVTEKGKDVELRCDPISGHTALYWYRQSLGQGLEFLIYFQGNSAPDKSGLPSDRFSAERTGGSVSTLTIQRTQQEDSAVYLCASSLNRDSGRLADTQYFGPGTRLTVL.

This clone was seen only a few times. V gene TRBV2 combines with J gene TRBJ2-4; 9 nucleotides match TRBD1. This CDR3 has 15 residues. The germline CDR1 and CDR2 sequences are SNHLY and FYNNEI. V lost 5 bases to trimming and J lost 0 bases; unmatched junction nucleotides: 2. Written as DNA, the CDR3 is TGTGCCAGCAGTAGGGACAGGGTAGCCAAAAACATTCAGTACTTC. Translated, it gives CASSRDRVAKNIQYF.

At least ten counts were recorded for this clone. The chain joins TRBV2 to TRBJ2-3; 8 bases match TRBD1. With V trimmed by 3 bases and J by 4 bases, 3 bases remained unmatched. There are 14 residues in the CDR3. Looked up from germline, CDR1 is SNHLY and CDR2 is FYNNEI. Here the CDR3 reads CASSDGQGPDTQYF. CDR3 in DNA: TGTGCCAGCAGTGATGGACAGGGCCCAGATACGCAGTATTTT.

In its sample, this clone was seen a few times. The same CDR3 arises from other DNA sequences in this sample as well. The chain carries TRBV20-1 and TRBJ1-2, with D uncertain. CDR1 is DFQATT, CDR2 SNEGSKA, per germline (reference sequence). V lost 3 bases to trimming and J lost 6 bases, with 5 bases between them. The CDR3 loop spans 10 amino acids. CDR3 nucleotides: TGCAGTGCTAGTCGGGATGGCTACACCTTC. It specifies CSASRDGYTF.

This clone occurred a few times. CDR3 in DNA: TGTGCCAGCAGGGACCTAGGGTACGAGCAGTACTTC. As protein: CASRDLGYEQYF. This chain connects TRBV7-8 to TRBJ2-7; no reliable D call. V dropped 6 bases and J dropped 4 bases, with 10 bases sitting between them. The CDR3 extends over 12 amino acids. CDR1 SGHVS and CDR2 FQNEAQ come from the germline V gene.

This sequence joins TRBV4-3 and TRBJ2-3; weak D call: TRBD2 (7 bases). The CDR3 sequence is 16 residues long. Looked up from germline, CDR1 is LGHNA and CDR2 is YSLEER. V was cut by 0 bases and J by 7 bases, with 17 bases left in between. CDR3 coding DNA: TGCGCCAGCAGCCAAGATGTCGGGGGGCCCCGTAATACGCAGTATTTT. It codes for CASSQDVGGPRNTQYF.

This clone was counted between two and nine times. The chain has TRBV7-9 and TRBJ1-2; 9 bases fit TRBD1. The germline V gene has CDR1 SEHNR and CDR2 FQNEAQ (reference sequence). The CDR3 is 15 residues long. The V and J ends lost 0 bases and 8 bases, in that order; junction bases with no gene match: 7. CDR3 coding DNA: TGTGCCAGCAGCTTAGCCCCGGGGACAGGGAGGGGCTACACCTTC. Protein product: CASSLAPGTGRGYTF.